The 21 T cell receptor beta chains listed next were all sequenced from one sample in a study of blood T cell repertoires in COVID-19. Repertoires were generated with immunoSEQ multiplex PCR, while TCRdb's copy carries only in-frame clones and drops some. The sample includes roughly 260,000 clones, 70% to 90% of them seen just once. Sequenced sample: peripheral blood. The receptors were gathered from a woman aged 50 to 60 with acute or convalescent COVID-19.

V and J are TRBV11-3 and TRBJ2-5; 7 bases agree with TRBD2. From germline, CDR1 is SGHNT and CDR2 YENEEA. The CDR3 covers 16 residues. Trimming at V came to 2 bases and at J to 1 base, leaving 7 bases not matched to a gene. The CDR3 here is CASSLSFERGQETQYF. In nucleotides, the CDR3 is TGTGCCAGCAGCTTAAGCTTCGAGCGGGGCCAAGAGACCCAGTACTTC.

The chain joins TRBV9 to TRBJ1-6; 7 positions agree with TRBD1. Germline CDR1 reads SGDLS; CDR2 reads YYNGEE. This CDR3 has 15 amino acids. The V segment lost 3 bases and the J segment 10 bases; nucleotides outside the gene matches: 10. The CDR3 sequence: CASSARQGIGSPLHF. The CDR3 bases are TGTGCCAGCAGCGCCAGACAGGGTATAGGATCACCCCTCCACTTT. Drawing the rest from reference TRBV9 and TRBJ1-6, the complete variable domain is DSGVTQTPKHLITATGQRVTLRCSPRSGDLSVYWYQQSLDQGLQFLIQYYNGEERAKGNILERFSAQQFPDLHSELNLSSLELGDSALYFCASSARQGIGSPLHFGNGTRLTVT.

There are a few counts of this clone. The chain links TRBV28 to TRBJ2-7; a weak D match, TRBD1 (5 bases). Germline-derived CDR1 and CDR2 are MDHEN and SYDVKM. The V gene lost 7 bases and the J gene lost 2 bases, with 12 bases spanning the gap. The CDR3 consists of 13 residues. The CDR3 sequence: CASNGLGPYEQYF. As DNA, the CDR3 is TGTGCCAGCAATGGTCTGGGGCCCTACGAGCAGTACTTC.

In this sample, this clone turned up a few times. The chain employs TRBV7-9 and TRBJ1-6; D gene uncertain. V lost 5 bases and J lost 0, with 14 bases in between. This CDR3 comprises 17 residues. Germline V gives CDR1 SEHNR, CDR2 FQNEAQ (reference sequence). DNA of the CDR3: TGTGCCAGCAGCCATCCCCGCGGTAGCTCCTATAATTCACCCCTCCACTTT. This encodes CASSHPRGSSYNSPLHF. Together with reference TRBV7-9 and TRBJ1-6, the CDR3 gives the full variable domain: DTGVSQNPRHKITKRGQNVTFRCDPISEHNRLYWYRQTLGQGPEFLTYFQNEAQLEKSRLLSDRFSAERPKGSFSTLEIQRTEQGDSAMYLCASSHPRGSSYNSPLHFGNGTRLTVT.

The chain couples TRBV6-6 to TRBJ1-2, with no clear D. This CDR3 has 12 residues. Trimming removed 6 bases at V and 7 bases at J, with 12 bases between. Germline loops: CDR1 MNHNY, CDR2 SVGAGI (reference sequence). CDR3: CASSPPQIGYTF. The CDR3 region has the DNA TGTGCCAGCAGCCCCCCCCAGATTGGCTACACCTTC.

The chain combines TRBV28 with TRBJ2-7; no definite D call. V was clipped by 2 bases and J by 6 bases, with 8 bases between them. Germline lookup yields CDR1 MDHEN and CDR2 SYDVKM. The CDR3 is 12 amino acids. CDR3 DNA: TGTGCCAGCAGTTTACGCGCTGGCGAGCAGTACTTC. This gives the protein CASSLRAGEQYF.

CDR3 sequence reads: CASSTWTGHGYTF. CDR3 in DNA: TGTGCCAGTAGTACCTGGACAGGGCACGGCTACACCTTC. V usage is TRBV19 and J usage is TRBJ1-2, with 8 bases fitting TRBD1. The junction had 6 bases not matched to a gene; V was cut back by 4 bases and J by 8 bases. Germline CDR1 and CDR2: LNHDA and SQIVND (reference sequence). CDR3 length: 13 amino acids.

The chain is built from TRBV6-6 and TRBJ1-2, with TRBD1 identical over 9 bases. The CDR3 is 15 amino acids. CDR1 and CDR2 from the germline V gene are MNHNY and SVGAGI (reference sequence). V gave up 2 bases and J gave up 7 bases; unmatched junction bases: 8. The DNA for the CDR3 is TGTGCCAGCAGTTACATGGGACAGGGTTCTAGTGGCTACACCTTC. It codes for CASSYMGQGSSGYTF.

The V call is TRBV10-3, the J call TRBJ2-7; 7 positions match TRBD1. The CDR3 is 12 amino acids. Germline V gives CDR1 ENHRY, CDR2 SYGVKD. After removal of 6 bases from V and 3 bases from J, the junction contained 2 bases not matched to a gene. CDR3 nucleotides: TGTGCCATCAGAGACAGGGTCTACGAGCAGTACTTC. Its protein is CAIRDRVYEQYF.

The rearrangement links TRBV3-1 (or the pseudogene TRBV3-2) to TRBJ2-7; 12 nucleotides match TRBD2. Germline values: CDR1 LGHDT, CDR2 YNNKEL (reference sequence). V was pared by 7 bases and J by 3 bases, with 1 base of the junction left unmatched. The CDR3 has 13 amino acids. The CDR3 reads CASKGLAGYEQYF. CDR3 DNA sequence: TGTGCCAGCAAGGGACTAGCGGGCTACGAGCAGTACTTC.

This chain connects TRBV19 to TRBJ2-7; TRBD2 matches at 7 bases. The CDR3 has 15 amino acids. CDR1 is LNHDA and CDR2 is SQIVND in the germline V gene (reference sequence). CDR3 region: CATGEREGRFLGQYF. The CDR3 coding sequence is TGTGCAACCGGGGAGAGGGAGGGCCGCTTTTTGGGGCAGTACTTC.

The rearrangement uses TRBV7-9 and TRBJ1-6, with D possibly being TRBD1 (5 bases). Per germline, CDR1 SEHNR and CDR2 FQNEAQ (reference sequence). CDR3 size: 15 residues. V was clipped by 4 bases and J by 9 bases, with 16 bases between them. The CDR3 spells CASSSLSGDGSPLHF. The CDR3 region has the DNA TGTGCCAGCAGCTCCCTTTCGGGGGACGGTTCACCCCTCCACTTT.

The chain's CDR3 is CASSSKVTRRQETQYF. The CDR3, as DNA: TGTGCCAGCAGCTCCAAGGTCACGAGGCGGCAAGAGACCCAGTACTTC. V usage is TRBV11-1 and J usage is TRBJ2-5; D gene uncertain. In germline, CDR1 is SGHAT, CDR2 FQDESV (reference sequence). The CDR3 consists of 16 residues. V lost 4 bases, J lost 2 bases, and 17 bases lay in between. Full variable domain (missing parts from reference TRBV11-1 and TRBJ2-5): EAEVAQSPRYKITEKSQAVAFWCDPISGHATLYWYRQILGQGPELLVQFQDESVVDDSQLPKDRFSAERLKGVDSTLKIQPAELGDSAMYLCASSSKVTRRQETQYFGPGTRLLVL.

The CDR3 DNA reads TGTGCCAGCAGCAGACGACAGGGTCCAGAGACCCAGTACTTC. This translates into CASSRRQGPETQYF. This chain links TRBV21-1 with TRBJ2-5; the D segment call TRBD1 is taken from the table without a DNA check. TRBV21-1 is designated a pseudogene. This CDR3 is 14 amino acids long.

The chain uses TRBV7-3 and TRBJ1-1; tentatively, D is TRBD1 (5 bases). The V end lost 7 bases, the J end lost 3 bases, and 15 bases lay between the germline ends. Germline CDR1 and CDR2: SGHTA and FQGTGA. CDR3 size: 14 residues. The CDR3 reads CASTETGSHTEAFF. The DNA for the CDR3 is TGTGCCAGCACGGAAACAGGTTCTCACACTGAAGCTTTCTTT.

The CDR3 sequence is CASTISGQVVDYTF. In DNA, the CDR3 is TGTGCCAGCACCATTTCGGGACAGGTTGTCGACTACACCTTC. The chain carries TRBV5-6 and TRBJ1-2; 8 bases are a match to TRBD1. Germline V gives CDR1 SGHDT, CDR2 YYEEEE. The CDR3 loop spans 14 amino acids. V gave up 6 bases and J gave up 10 bases; unmatched junction bases: 14.

The CDR3 protein is CASSQLGLPNEKLFF. The CDR3, as DNA: TGTGCCAGCAGCCAACTGGGACTGCCTAATGAAAAACTGTTTTTT. The rearrangement links TRBV28 to TRBJ1-4; a possible D gene is TRBD1 (5 bases). Trimming removed 6 bases from V and 3 bases from J, with 14 bases in between. CDR3 length equals 15 residues. The germline gives CDR1 MDHEN, CDR2 SYDVKM.

This clone was recorded only once. The rearrangement links TRBV10-3 to TRBJ1-1; TRBD1 is a possible D gene (6 bases). CDR1 ENHRY and CDR2 SYGVKD come from the germline V gene. This CDR3 contains 13 residues. With 7 bases removed from V and 1 base from J, the gap between germline ends came to 10 bases. The CDR3, as DNA: TGTGCCATCACCGGGACACCGAACACTGAAGCTTTCTTT. Translation gives CAITGTPNTEAFF.

The CDR3 is CSVELNTGELFF. The CDR3 bases are TGCAGCGTTGAACTGAACACCGGGGAGCTGTTTTTT. This chain uses TRBV29-1 with TRBJ2-2; D not resolved. The CDR3 sequence is 12 residues long. Trimming stripped 2 bases from V and 1 base from J, with 2 bases between. Germline-derived CDR1 and CDR2 are SQVTM and ANQGSEA.

The V call is TRBV7-2, the J call TRBJ2-3; 9 positions agree with TRBD2. J lost 7 bases, V lost 1 base, and 12 bases had no gene match. This CDR3 comprises 17 residues. Germline CDR1 SGHTA, CDR2 FQGNSA. In DNA, the CDR3 is TGTGCCAGCAGCTTAGAAGTAGGCGGGAGGGTTCGAAATACGCAGTATTTT. This sequence encodes CASSLEVGGRVRNTQYF.

V usage is TRBV10-3 and J usage is TRBJ2-1, with D unresolved. There are 13 residues in the CDR3. Germline CDR1 and CDR2: ENHRY and SYGVKD. V dropped 4 bases and J dropped 1 base, with 5 bases sitting between them. CDR3 nucleotide sequence: TGTGCCATCAGTGGGGCTTCCTACAATGAGCAGTTCTTC. It translates to CAISGASYNEQFF.